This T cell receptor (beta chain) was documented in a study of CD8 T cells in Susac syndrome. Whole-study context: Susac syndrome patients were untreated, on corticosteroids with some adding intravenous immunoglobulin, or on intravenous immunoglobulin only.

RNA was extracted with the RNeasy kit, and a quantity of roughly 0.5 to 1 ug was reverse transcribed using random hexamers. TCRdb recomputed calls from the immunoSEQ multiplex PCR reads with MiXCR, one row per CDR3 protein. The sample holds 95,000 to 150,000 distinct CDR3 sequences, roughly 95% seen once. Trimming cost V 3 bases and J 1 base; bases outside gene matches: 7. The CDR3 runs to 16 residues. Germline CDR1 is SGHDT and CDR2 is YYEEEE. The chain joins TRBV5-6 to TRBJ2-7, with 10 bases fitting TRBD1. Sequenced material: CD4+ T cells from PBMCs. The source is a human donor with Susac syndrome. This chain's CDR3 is CASSSPGTGVSYEQYF. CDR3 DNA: TGTGCCAGCAGCTCCCCCGGGACAGGGGTTTCCTACGAGCAGTACTTC.